In this sample, the clone carrying this TCR beta chain turned up many times. Its antigen is not identified. This entry is derived from a study of Graves' ophthalmopathy and Graves' hyperthyroidism. Whole-study results and caveats: Its predictions of ophthalmopathy progression gave the model 60% to 71% sensitivity and approximately 72% specificity. Blood also contained most of the expanded thyroid clonotypes above 0.001 frequency.

RNA transcripts were the source from which TCR beta CDR3 regions were amplified. Second-round multiplex PCR came after a first-round RT-PCR that employed HTBI primers. MiXCR, applied by TCRdb to the multiplex PCR reads, yields one record per CDR3 protein. The profile shows about 370,000 distinct CDR3 sequences, around 17% of them singletons. Trimming took 2 bases from V and 7 from J, leaving 11 bases between them. The CDR3 contains 13 residues. Ophthalmopathy donors showed moderate-to-severe activity, CAS ≥3, NOSPECS ≥4 and a duration under 3 months. It was on clinical symptoms, serum thyroxine, TRAb, thyroid ultrasound and orbital computed tomography that diagnosis relied.

The clonotype was recovered from a woman between 18 and 29 years old with Graves' ophthalmopathy. The material sequenced was peripheral blood. The rearrangement uses TRBV12-3 or TRBV12-4 and TRBJ1-1; TRBD1 might be the D (6 bases). CDR3 residues: CASSLQDSSEAFF. The CDR3 bases are TGTGCCAGCAGTTTACAGGACAGTAGTGAAGCTTTCTTT.